These T cell receptor beta chains were read from a single sample in a study. MiXCR, run by TCRdb on the 5' RACE reads, gives a single entry per CDR3 protein. This table holds about 55,000 distinct CDR3 sequences, approximately 17% found once. The sample taken for sequencing was naive CD4+ T cells sorted from blood. These receptors originate from a female donor with breast cancer. Both conserved end residues are part of each CDR3. A D gene is named only where the DNA matches it firmly. Expanded clones are given a class, and other clones once, few, many or no size at all.

TRBD2,TRBV19,few,TRBJ2-1,TGTGCCAGTAGTCGACCCTTAGCGGGAGGGAACTACAATGAGCAGTTCTTC,CASSRPLAGGNYNEQFF
TRBD2,TRBV5-1,.,TRBJ2-1,TGCGCCAGCAGCCCCATGGGGCGGGAGGGCCAAGGCTCCTACAATGAGCAGTTCTTC,CASSPMGREGQGSYNEQFF
TRBD2,TRBV7-3,.,TRBJ2-1,TGTGCCAGCAGCTTACTAGCGGGAAAAAATGAGCAGTGCTTC,CASSLLAGKNEQCF
TRBD1,TRBV29-1,.,TRBJ2-4,TGCAGCGCTGTGACAGGGTTTGAGGACATTCAGTACTTC,CSAVTGFEDIQYF
.,TRBV4-3,many,TRBJ1-5,TGCGCCAGCAGCCAAGATCGGGCGGGCAATCAGCCCCAGCATTTT,CASSQDRAGNQPQHF
.,TRBV29-1,.,TRBJ2-7,TGCAGCGCTGAAGGTCGGAGGAAGGGTAACTCCAACGAGCAGTACTTC,CSAEGRRKGNSNEQYF
.,TRBV5-1,many,TRBJ1-5,TGCGCCAGCAGCCCCCCGCGACCCCAGCATTTT,CASSPPRPQHF
TRBD1,TRBV6-2/TRBV6-3,many,TRBJ1-5,TGTGCCAGCAGTTACGTGACAGGGGGCCGCCAAAATCAGCCCCAGCATTTT,CASSYVTGGRQNQPQHF
.,TRBV29-1,.,TRBJ2-5,TGCAGCGTTGAGGGGAACGGCCAAGAGACCCAGTACTTC,CSVEGNGQETQYF
TRBD1,TRBV29-1,many,TRBJ2-2,TGCAGCGTTTCACAGGGGGCCAACACCGGGGAGCTGTTTTTT,CSVSQGANTGELFF
.,TRBV5-1,.,TRBJ2-1,TGCGCCGGCAGGCCGGGATCCGGGGGTGAGCAGTTCTTC,CAGRPGSGGEQFF
TRBD1,TRBV6-6,many,TRBJ2-7,TGTGCCAGCACTGGACAGGGGACAGCCTACGAGCAGTACTTC,CASTGQGTAYEQYF
TRBD2,TRBV10-3,.,TRBJ2-2,TGTGCCATCGGTCCCGCTAGCGGGACGAACACCGGGGAGCTGTTTTTT,CAIGPASGTNTGELFF
.,TRBV11-1,.,TRBJ2-1,TGTGCCAGCAGCTTAGGCGCTAGCTGGAATAGAGATGAGCAGTTCTTC,CASSLGASWNRDEQFF
.,TRBV27,.,TRBJ2-2,TGTGCCAGCAGACGGACCGTGAACACCGGGGAGCTGTTTTTT,CASRRTVNTGELFF
TRBD2,TRBV20-1,few,TRBJ2-1,TGCAGTGCTAGAGAGCTGAGGACTAGCGGGAGCTACAATGAGCAGTTCTTC,CSARELRTSGSYNEQFF
.,TRBV7-8,many,TRBJ2-7,TGTGCCAGCAGCCCGCACAGGTACGAGCAGTACTTC,CASSPHRYEQYF
.,TRBV7-8,few,TRBJ2-1,TGTGCCAGCAGCTCCGGACACCTGAATGAGCAGTTCTTC,CASSSGHLNEQFF
.,TRBV21-1,few,TRBJ2-4,TGTGCCAGCAGCAATGGCCGGTACAAAAACATTCAGTACTTC,CASSNGRYKNIQYF
.,TRBV12-3/TRBV12-4,many,TRBJ1-5,TGTGCCAGCAGACCACCCAATCAGCCCCAGCATTTT,CASRPPNQPQHF
TRBD1,TRBV7-2,few,TRBJ1-5,TGTGCCAGCAGCAGGACAGGGGGCGTTAGCAATCAGCCCCAGCATTTT,CASSRTGGVSNQPQHF
.,TRBV21-1,.,TRBJ2-3,TGTGCCAGCAGCAAAGGGCTAGCGGGAGGGCCTAGCGCAGATACGCAGTATTTT,CASSKGLAGGPSADTQYF
.,TRBV29-1,.,TRBJ1-1,TGCAGCGTTTTTCGATTTATGAACACTGAAGCTTTCTTT,CSVFRFMNTEAFF
TRBD1,TRBV5-6,.,TRBJ1-2,TGTGCCAGCAGCTTGGGACAGGGACGTGGTAACTATGGCTACACCTTC,CASSLGQGRGNYGYTF
.,TRBV5-1,.,TRBJ2-5,TGCGCCAGCAGCTCAGAACTACCACGGACAGAGCATGAGTTAGAGACCCAGTACTTC,CASSSELPRTEHELETQYF
.,TRBV4-3,.,TRBJ1-1,TGCGCCAGCAGCTACAGGGCGAACACTGAAGCTTTCTTT,CASSYRANTEAFF
TRBD1,TRBV12-3/TRBV12-4,.,TRBJ1-2,TGTGCCAGCAGTTTAAGACAGGGGGCGACCGGCTACACCTTC,CASSLRQGATGYTF
.,TRBV24-1,.,TRBJ2-7,TGTGCCACCAGTGATCACCGGACCCCTACCTACGAGCAGTACTTC,CATSDHRTPTYEQYF
TRBD2,TRBV4-3,many,TRBJ2-3,TGCGCCAGCAGCCAGGGCAGCGGGGGGGCAGTGGATACGCAGTATTTT,CASSQGSGGAVDTQYF
TRBD1,TRBV9,few,TRBJ1-1,TGTGCCAGCAGCGCGCTACAGGGGGCAGGCACTGAAGCTTTCTTT,CASSALQGAGTEAFF
.,TRBV12-3/TRBV12-4,many,TRBJ2-3,TGTGCCAGCAGTCGAACCCGGGGTGTAGATACGCAGTATTTT,CASSRTRGVDTQYF
.,TRBV12-3/TRBV12-4,.,TRBJ1-2,TGTGCCAGCAGCACTAGGGTGAGGCAGGTGGTCTATGGCTACACCTTC,CASSTRVRQVVYGYTF
TRBD1,TRBV28,medium-sized,TRBJ2-7,TGTGCCAGCAGGAAGGGACAGCCCTCCTACGAGCAGTACTTC,CASRKGQPSYEQYF
.,TRBV6-2/TRBV6-3,medium-sized,TRBJ1-1,TGTGCCAGCAGTTACCCAGCCTCCGTCGGCACTGAAGCTTTCTTT,CASSYPASVGTEAFF
.,TRBV5-1,.,TRBJ2-2,TGCGCCAGCAGCTTGGACTACACCGGGGAGCTGTTTTTT,CASSLDYTGELFF
TRBD1,TRBV29-1,once,TRBJ2-7,TGCAGCGTATACAGGGGTCGCTACGAGCAGTACTTC,CSVYRGRYEQYF
.,TRBV7-2,.,TRBJ2-3,TGTGCCAGCAGCTTAGCCGGGCAGGGCAGGGTGCAGTATTTT,CASSLAGQGRVQYF
TRBD2,TRBV7-9,few,TRBJ2-1,TGTGCCAGCAGCTCCCCCGCGGGACTACGGGATGAGCAGTTCTTC,CASSSPAGLRDEQFF
.,TRBV5-6,.,TRBJ2-7,TGTGCCAGCAGCTTGGTTGTAGGGTACGAGCAGTACTTC,CASSLVVGYEQYF
TRBD2,TRBV5-1,few,TRBJ2-1,TGCGCCAGCAGCTTGGACGGGAGGACCTACAATGAGCAGTTCTTC,CASSLDGRTYNEQFF
TRBD2,TRBV4-2,many,TRBJ2-7,TGTGCCAGCAGCCATATATCCGGGACTAGCGGAACCTACGAGCAGTACTTC,CASSHISGTSGTYEQYF
.,TRBV5-6,.,TRBJ1-6,TGTGCCAGCAGCTTGGCAGGGACGTGGGCACCCCTCCACTTT,CASSLAGTWAPLHF
.,TRBV7-2,many,TRBJ2-3,TGTGCCAGCAGCACCACAGATACGCAGTATTTT,CASSTTDTQYF
.,TRBV5-1,many,TRBJ2-3,TGCGCCAGCAGCTTGGGTCTTTCCACAGATACGCAGTATTTT,CASSLGLSTDTQYF
TRBD1,TRBV6-5,many,TRBJ2-5,TGTGCCAGCCGGACAGGCCTAGGGACCCAGTACTTC,CASRTGLGTQYF
.,TRBV3-1,.,TRBJ2-7,TGTGCCAGCAGCCACCAGTACGAGCAGTACTTC,CASSHQYEQYF
.,TRBV7-2,few,TRBJ2-1,TGTGCCAGCAGACTAGAGTCCTACAATGAGCAGTTCTTC,CASRLESYNEQFF
.,TRBV7-2,many,TRBJ1-2,TGTGCCAGCAGCTCCGGACAGAGGGGCTACACCTTC,CASSSGQRGYTF
.,TRBV10-3,many,TRBJ1-2,TGTGCCATCAGTGACGGCGGAGCTAACTATGGCTACACCTTC,CAISDGGANYGYTF
.,TRBV7-9,.,TRBJ2-3,TGTGCCAGCAGTTATTTCCTGGGTCTCACAGATACGCAGTATTTT,CASSYFLGLTDTQYF
TRBD2,TRBV4-1,few,TRBJ2-2,TGCGCCAGCAGCCACCCCAAAAAGGTCACTAGCGGGTACACCGGGGAGCTGTTTTTT,CASSHPKKVTSGYTGELFF